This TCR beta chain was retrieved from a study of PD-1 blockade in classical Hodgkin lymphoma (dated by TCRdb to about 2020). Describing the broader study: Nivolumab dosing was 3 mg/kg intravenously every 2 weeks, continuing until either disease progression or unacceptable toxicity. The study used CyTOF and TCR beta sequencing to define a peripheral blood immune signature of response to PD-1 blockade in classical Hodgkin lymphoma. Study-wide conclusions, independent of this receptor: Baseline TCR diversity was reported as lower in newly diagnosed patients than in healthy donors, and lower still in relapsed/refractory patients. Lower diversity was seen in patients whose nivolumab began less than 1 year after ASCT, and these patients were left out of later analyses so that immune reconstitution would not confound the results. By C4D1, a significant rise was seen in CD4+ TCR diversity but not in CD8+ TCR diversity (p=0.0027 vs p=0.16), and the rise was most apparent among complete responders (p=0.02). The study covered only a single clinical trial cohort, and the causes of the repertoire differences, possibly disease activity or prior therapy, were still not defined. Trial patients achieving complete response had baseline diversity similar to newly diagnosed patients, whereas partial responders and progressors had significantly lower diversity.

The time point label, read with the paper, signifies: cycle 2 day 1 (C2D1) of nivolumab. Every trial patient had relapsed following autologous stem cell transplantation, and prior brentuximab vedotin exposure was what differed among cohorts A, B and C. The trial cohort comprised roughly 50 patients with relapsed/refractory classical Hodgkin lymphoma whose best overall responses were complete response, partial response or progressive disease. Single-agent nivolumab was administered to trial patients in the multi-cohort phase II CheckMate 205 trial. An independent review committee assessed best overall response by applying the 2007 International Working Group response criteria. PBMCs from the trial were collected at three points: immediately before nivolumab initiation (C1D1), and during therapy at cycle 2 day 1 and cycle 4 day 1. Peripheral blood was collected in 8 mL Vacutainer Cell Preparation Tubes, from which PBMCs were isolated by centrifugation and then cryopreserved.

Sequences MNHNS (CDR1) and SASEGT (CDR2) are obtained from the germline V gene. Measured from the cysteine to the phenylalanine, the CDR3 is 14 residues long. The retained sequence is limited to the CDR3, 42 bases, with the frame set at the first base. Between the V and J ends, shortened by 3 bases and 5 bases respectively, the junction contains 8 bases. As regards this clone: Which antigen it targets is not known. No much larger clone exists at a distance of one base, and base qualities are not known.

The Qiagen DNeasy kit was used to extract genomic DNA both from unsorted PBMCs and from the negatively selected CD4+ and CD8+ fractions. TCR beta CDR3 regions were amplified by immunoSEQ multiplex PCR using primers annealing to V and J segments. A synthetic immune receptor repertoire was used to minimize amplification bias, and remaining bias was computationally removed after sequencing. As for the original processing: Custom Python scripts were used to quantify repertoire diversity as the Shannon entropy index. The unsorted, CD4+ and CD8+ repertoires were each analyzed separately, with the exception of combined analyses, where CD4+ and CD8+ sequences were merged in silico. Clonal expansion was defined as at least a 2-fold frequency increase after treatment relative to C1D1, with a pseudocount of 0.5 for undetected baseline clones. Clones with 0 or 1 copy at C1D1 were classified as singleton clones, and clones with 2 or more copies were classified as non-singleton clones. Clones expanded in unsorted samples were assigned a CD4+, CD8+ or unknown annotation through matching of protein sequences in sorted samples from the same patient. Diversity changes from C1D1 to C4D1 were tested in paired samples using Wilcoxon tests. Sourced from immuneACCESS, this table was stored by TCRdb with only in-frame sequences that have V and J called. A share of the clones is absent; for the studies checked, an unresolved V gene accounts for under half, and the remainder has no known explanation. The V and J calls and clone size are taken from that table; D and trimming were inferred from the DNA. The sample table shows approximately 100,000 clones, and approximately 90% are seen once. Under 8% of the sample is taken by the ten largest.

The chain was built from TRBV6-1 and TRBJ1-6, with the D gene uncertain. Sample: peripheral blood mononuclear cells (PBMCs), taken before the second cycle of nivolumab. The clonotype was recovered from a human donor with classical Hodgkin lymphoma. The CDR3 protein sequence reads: CASSDDGDNSPLHF. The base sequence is TGTGCCAGCAGTGACGACGGAGATAATTCACCCCTCCACTTT.